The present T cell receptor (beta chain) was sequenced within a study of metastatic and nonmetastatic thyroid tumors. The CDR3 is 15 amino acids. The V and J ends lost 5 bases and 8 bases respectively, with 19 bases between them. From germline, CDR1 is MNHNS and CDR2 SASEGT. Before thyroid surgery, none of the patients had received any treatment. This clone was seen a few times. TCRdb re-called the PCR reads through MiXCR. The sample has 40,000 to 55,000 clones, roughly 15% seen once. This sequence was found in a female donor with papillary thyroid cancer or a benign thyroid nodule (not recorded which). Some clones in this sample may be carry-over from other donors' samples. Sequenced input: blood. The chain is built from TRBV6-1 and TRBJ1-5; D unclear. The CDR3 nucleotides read TGTGCCAGCAGTCCAATCCTATCGGGGAATAAGCCCCAGCATTTT. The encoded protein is CASSPILSGNKPQHF.